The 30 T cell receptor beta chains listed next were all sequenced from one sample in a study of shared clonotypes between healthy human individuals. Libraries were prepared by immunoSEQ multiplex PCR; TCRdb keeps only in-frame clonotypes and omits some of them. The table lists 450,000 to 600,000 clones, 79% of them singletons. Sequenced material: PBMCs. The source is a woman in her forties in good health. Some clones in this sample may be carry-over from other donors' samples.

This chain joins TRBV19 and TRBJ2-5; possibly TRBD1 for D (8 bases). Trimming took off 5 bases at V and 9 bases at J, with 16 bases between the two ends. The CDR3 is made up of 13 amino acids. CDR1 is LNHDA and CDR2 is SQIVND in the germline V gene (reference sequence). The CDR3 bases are TGTGCCAGTAGTCCGAGACAGGGGAGGGCCCAGTACTTC. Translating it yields CASSPRQGRAQYF.

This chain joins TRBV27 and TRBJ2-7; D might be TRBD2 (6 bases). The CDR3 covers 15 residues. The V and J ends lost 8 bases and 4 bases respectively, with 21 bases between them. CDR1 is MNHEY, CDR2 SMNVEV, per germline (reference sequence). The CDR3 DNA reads TGTGCCAGCTCTCTAGCGCCCCGCCCGGGGTACGAGCAGTACTTC. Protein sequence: CASSLAPRPGYEQYF.

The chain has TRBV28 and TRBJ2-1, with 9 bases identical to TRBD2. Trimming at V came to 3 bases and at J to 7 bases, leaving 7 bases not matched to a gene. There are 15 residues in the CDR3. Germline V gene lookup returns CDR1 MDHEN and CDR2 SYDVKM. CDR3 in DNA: TGTGCCAGCAGTTTGGCGGGAGGGCGGTGGAATGAGCAGTTCTTC. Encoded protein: CASSLAGGRWNEQFF.

CDR3: CASSPFSGSVQETQYF. In DNA form, the CDR3 reads TGTGCCAGTAGTCCTTTTAGCGGGAGTGTCCAAGAGACCCAGTACTTC. V is TRBV19 and J is TRBJ2-5, with 9 bases lining up with TRBD2. From germline, CDR1 is LNHDA and CDR2 SQIVND (reference sequence). With V trimmed by 5 bases and J by 1 base, 8 bases remained unmatched. CDR3 length: 16 amino acids.

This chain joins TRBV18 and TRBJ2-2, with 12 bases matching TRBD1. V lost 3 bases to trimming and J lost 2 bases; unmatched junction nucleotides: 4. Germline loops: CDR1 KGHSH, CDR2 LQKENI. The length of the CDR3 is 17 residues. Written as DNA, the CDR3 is TGTGCCAGCTCACCCAGGGACAGGGGGCCCAACACCGGGGAGCTGTTTTTT. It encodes CASSPRDRGPNTGELFF.

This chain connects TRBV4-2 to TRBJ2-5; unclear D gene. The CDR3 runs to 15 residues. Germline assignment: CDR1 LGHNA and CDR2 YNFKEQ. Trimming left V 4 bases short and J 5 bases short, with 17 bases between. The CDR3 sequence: CASSPAGLDVETQYF. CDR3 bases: TGTGCCAGCAGCCCAGCCGGGCTAGACGTCGAGACCCAGTACTTC.

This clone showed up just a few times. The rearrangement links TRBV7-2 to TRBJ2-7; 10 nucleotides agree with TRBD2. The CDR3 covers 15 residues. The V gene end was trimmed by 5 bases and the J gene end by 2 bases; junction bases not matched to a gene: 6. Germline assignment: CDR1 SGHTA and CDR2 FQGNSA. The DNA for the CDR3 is TGTGCCAGCAGCAGGACTAGCGGACCCACCTACGAGCAGTACTTC. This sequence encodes CASSRTSGPTYEQYF. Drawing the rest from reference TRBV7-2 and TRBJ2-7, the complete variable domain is GAGVSQSPSNKVTEKGKDVELRCDPISGHTALYWYRQSLGQGLEFLIYFQGNSAPDKSGLPSDRFSAERTGGSVSTLTIQRTQQEDSAVYLCASSRTSGPTYEQYFGPGTRLTVT.

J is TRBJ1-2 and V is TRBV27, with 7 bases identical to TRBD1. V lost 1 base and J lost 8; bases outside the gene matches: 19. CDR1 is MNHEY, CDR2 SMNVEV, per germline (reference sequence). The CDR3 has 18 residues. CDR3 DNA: TGTGCCAGCAGTTTATGGGCAGGGGGTAAAACCCAATCATCGGGCTACACCTTC. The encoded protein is CASSLWAGGKTQSSGYTF.

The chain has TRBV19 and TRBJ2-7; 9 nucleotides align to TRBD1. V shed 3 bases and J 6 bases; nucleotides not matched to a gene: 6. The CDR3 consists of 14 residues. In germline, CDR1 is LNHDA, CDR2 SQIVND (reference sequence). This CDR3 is CASSISGTGSEQYF. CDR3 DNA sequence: TGTGCCAGTAGTATTTCCGGGACAGGGTCCGAGCAGTACTTC.

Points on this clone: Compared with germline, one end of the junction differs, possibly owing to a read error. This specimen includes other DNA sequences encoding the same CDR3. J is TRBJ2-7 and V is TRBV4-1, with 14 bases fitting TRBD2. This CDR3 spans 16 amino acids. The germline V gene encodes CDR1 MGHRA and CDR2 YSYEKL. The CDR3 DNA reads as TGCGCCAGCAGCCAAGGCGGACTAGCGGGAGGTTACGAACAGTACTTC. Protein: CASSQGGLAGGYEQYF.

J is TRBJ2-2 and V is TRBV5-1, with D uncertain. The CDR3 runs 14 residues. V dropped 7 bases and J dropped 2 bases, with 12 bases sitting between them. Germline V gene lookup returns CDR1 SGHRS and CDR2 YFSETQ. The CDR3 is CASSASQNTGELFF. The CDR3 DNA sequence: TGCGCCAGCTCTGCTAGTCAAAACACCGGGGAGCTGTTTTTT.

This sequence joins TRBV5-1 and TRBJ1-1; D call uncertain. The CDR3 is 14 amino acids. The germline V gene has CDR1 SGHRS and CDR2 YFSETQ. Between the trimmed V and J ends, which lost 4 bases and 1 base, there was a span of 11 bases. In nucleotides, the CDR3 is TGCGCCAGCAGCCCGGAAAGACAGAACACTGAAGCTTTCTTT. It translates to CASSPERQNTEAFF.

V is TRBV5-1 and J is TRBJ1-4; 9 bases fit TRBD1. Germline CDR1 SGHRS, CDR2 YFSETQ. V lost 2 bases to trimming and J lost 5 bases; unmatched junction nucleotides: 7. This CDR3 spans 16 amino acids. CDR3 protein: CASSFPSGTGNEKLFF. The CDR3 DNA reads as TGCGCCAGCAGCTTTCCTTCCGGGACAGGGAATGAAAAACTGTTTTTT.

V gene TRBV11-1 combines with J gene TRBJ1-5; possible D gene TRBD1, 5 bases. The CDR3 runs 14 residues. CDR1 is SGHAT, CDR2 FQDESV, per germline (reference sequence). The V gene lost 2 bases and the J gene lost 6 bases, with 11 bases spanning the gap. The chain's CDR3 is CASSLSGSTQPQHF. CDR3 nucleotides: TGTGCCAGCAGCTTATCAGGGTCCACTCAGCCCCAGCATTTT.

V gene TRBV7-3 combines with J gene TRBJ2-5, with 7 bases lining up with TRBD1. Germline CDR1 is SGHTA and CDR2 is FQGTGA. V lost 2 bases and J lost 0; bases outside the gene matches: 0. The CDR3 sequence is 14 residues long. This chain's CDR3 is CASSLQGDQETQYF. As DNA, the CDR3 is TGTGCCAGCAGCTTACAGGGGGACCAAGAGACCCAGTACTTC.

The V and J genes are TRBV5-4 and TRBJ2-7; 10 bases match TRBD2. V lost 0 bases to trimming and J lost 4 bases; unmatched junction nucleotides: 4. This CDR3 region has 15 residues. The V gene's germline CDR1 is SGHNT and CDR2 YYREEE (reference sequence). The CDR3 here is CASSLGVAGGYEQYF. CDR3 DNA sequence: TGTGCCAGCAGCTTGGGAGTAGCGGGAGGTTACGAGCAGTACTTC.

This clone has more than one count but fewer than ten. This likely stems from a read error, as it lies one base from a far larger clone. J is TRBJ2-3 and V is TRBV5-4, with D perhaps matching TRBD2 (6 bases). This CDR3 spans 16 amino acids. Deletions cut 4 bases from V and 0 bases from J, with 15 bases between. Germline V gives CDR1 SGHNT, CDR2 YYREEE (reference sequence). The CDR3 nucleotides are TGTGCCAGCAGCCGTGGCTACGGGGGTAGCACAGATACGCAGTATTTT. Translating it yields CASSRGYGGSTDTQYF.

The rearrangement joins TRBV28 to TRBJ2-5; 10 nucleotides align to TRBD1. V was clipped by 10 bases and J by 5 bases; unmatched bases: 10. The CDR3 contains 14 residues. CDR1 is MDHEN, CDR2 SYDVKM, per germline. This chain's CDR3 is CATHRPGQGETQYF. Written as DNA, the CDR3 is TGTGCCACCCACCGCCCGGGACAGGGGGAGACCCAGTACTTC.

The CDR3 here is CASRVGPIEGTEAFF. The CDR3 region has the DNA TGCGCCAGCAGGGTTGGGCCGATAGAAGGTACTGAAGCTTTCTTT. V and J are TRBV5-1 and TRBJ1-1; D not certain. The germline CDR1 and CDR2 sequences are SGHRS and YFSETQ. The CDR3 consists of 15 residues. Trimming cost V 5 bases and J 5 bases, with 19 bases left between them.

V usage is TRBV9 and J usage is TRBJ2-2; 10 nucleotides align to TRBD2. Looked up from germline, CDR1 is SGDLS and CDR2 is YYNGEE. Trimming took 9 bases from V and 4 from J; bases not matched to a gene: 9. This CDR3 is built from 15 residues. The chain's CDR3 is CATSSGSPSTGELFF. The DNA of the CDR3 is TGTGCCACCTCTAGCGGGAGCCCGAGCACCGGGGAGCTGTTTTTT.

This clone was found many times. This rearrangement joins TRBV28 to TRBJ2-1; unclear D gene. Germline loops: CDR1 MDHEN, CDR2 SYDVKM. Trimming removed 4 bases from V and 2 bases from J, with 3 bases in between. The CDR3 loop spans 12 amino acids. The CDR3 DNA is TGTGCCAGCAGTTGGGCCTACAATGAGCAGTTCTTC. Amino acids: CASSWAYNEQFF. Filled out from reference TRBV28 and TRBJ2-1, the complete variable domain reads DVKVTQSSRYLVKRTGEKVFLECVQDMDHENMFWYRQDPGLGLRLIYFSYDVKMKEKGDIPEGYSVSREKKERFSLILESASTNQTSMYLCASSWAYNEQFFGPGTRLTVL.

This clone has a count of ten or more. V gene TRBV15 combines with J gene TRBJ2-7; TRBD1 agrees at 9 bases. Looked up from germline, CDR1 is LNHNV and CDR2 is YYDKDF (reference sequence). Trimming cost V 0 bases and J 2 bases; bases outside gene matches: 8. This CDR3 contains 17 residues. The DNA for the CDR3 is TGTGCCACCAGCAGAGATCTCATCGGACAGGGGACCTACGAGCAGTACTTC. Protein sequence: CATSRDLIGQGTYEQYF.

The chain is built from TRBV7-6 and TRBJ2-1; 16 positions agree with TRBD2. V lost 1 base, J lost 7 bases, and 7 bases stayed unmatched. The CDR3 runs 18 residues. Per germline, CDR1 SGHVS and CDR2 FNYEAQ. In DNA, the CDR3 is TGTGCCAGCAGCTTAGAACCGGGACTAGCGGGAGGGGGGAATGAGCAGTTCTTC. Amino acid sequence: CASSLEPGLAGGGNEQFF.

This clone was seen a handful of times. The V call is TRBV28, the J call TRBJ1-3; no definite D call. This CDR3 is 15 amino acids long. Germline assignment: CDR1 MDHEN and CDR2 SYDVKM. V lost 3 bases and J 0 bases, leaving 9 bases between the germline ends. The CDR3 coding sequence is TGTGCCAGCAGTTTGATCGGCGGCTCTGGAAACACCATATATTTT. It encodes CASSLIGGSGNTIYF.

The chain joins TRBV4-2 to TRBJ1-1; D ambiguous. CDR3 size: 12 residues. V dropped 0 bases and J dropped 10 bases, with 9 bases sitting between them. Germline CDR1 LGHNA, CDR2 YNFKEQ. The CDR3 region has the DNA TGTGCCAGCAGCCAAGACAGGCTTCGAGCTTTCTTT. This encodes CASSQDRLRAFF.

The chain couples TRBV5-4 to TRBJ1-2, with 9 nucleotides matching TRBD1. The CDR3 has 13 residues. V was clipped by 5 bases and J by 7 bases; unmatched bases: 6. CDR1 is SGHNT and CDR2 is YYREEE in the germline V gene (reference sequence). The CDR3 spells CASRPTGGPGYTF. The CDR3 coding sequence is TGTGCCAGCAGGCCTACAGGGGGCCCTGGCTACACCTTC.

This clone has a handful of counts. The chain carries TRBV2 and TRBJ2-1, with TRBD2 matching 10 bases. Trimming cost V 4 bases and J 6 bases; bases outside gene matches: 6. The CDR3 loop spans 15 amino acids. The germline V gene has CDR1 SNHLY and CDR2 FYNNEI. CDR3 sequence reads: CASSAGTSAFNEQFF. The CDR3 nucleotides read TGTGCCAGCAGTGCGGGGACTAGCGCCTTCAATGAGCAGTTCTTC.

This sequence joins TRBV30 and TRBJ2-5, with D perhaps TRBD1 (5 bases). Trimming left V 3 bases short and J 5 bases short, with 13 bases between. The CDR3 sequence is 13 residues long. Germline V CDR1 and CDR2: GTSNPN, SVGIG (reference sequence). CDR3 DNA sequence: TGTGCCTGGAGACCCAGGGTGGTTGAGACCCAGTACTTC. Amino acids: CAWRPRVVETQYF. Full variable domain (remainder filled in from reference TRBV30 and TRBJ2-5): SQTIHQWPATLVQPVGSPLSLECTVEGTSNPNLYWYRQAAGRGLQLLFYSVGIGQISSEVPQNLSASRPQDRQFILSSKKLLLSDSGFYLCAWRPRVVETQYFGPGTRLLVL.

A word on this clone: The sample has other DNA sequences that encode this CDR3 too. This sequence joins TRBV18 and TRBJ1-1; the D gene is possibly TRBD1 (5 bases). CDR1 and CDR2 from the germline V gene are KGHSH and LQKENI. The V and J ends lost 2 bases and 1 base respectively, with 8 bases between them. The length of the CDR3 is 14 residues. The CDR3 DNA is TGTGCCAGCTCACCAAACGGGGGGAACACTGAAGCTTTCTTT. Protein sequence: CASSPNGGNTEAFF.

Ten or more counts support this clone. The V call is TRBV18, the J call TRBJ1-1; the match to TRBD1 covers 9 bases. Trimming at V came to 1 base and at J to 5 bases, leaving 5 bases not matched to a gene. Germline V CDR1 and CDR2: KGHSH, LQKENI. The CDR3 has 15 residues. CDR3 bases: TGTGCCAGCTCACCACTGGACAGGGGTAGGACTGAAGCTTTCTTT. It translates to CASSPLDRGRTEAFF.